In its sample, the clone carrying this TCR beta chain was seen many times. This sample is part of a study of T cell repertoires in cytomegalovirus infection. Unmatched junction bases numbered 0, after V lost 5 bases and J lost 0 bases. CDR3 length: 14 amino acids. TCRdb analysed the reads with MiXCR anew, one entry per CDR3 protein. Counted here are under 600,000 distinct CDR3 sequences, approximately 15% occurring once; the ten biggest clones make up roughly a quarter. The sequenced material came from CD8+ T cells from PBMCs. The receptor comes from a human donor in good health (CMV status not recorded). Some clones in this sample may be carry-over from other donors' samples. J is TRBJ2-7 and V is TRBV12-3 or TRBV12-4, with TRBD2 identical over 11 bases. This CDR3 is CASSTSGGSYEQYF. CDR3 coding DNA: TGTGCCAGCAGTACTAGCGGGGGCTCCTACGAGCAGTACTTC.